The T cell receptor beta chain described here comes from a study of blood T cell repertoires in COVID-19. This table comes from immunoSEQ multiplex PCR, and its TCRdb copy is limited to in-frame clones, with some not included. The sample lists 390,000 or so clones; around 89% were seen once. V lost 5 bases, J lost 5 bases, and 15 bases stayed unmatched. The CDR3 is 17 amino acids. Per germline, CDR1 SGHNT and CDR2 YENEEA. The chain employs TRBV11-3 and TRBJ2-1; 7 positions agree with TRBD2. The TCR was taken from a young man who had recovered from COVID-19. The sample comprised PBMCs or T cells enriched from blood (not recorded which). The CDR3 spells CASSRQVVGLEDNEQFF. In DNA, the CDR3 is TGTGCCAGCAGCCGCCAGGTGGTAGGACTAGAGGACAATGAGCAGTTCTTC.